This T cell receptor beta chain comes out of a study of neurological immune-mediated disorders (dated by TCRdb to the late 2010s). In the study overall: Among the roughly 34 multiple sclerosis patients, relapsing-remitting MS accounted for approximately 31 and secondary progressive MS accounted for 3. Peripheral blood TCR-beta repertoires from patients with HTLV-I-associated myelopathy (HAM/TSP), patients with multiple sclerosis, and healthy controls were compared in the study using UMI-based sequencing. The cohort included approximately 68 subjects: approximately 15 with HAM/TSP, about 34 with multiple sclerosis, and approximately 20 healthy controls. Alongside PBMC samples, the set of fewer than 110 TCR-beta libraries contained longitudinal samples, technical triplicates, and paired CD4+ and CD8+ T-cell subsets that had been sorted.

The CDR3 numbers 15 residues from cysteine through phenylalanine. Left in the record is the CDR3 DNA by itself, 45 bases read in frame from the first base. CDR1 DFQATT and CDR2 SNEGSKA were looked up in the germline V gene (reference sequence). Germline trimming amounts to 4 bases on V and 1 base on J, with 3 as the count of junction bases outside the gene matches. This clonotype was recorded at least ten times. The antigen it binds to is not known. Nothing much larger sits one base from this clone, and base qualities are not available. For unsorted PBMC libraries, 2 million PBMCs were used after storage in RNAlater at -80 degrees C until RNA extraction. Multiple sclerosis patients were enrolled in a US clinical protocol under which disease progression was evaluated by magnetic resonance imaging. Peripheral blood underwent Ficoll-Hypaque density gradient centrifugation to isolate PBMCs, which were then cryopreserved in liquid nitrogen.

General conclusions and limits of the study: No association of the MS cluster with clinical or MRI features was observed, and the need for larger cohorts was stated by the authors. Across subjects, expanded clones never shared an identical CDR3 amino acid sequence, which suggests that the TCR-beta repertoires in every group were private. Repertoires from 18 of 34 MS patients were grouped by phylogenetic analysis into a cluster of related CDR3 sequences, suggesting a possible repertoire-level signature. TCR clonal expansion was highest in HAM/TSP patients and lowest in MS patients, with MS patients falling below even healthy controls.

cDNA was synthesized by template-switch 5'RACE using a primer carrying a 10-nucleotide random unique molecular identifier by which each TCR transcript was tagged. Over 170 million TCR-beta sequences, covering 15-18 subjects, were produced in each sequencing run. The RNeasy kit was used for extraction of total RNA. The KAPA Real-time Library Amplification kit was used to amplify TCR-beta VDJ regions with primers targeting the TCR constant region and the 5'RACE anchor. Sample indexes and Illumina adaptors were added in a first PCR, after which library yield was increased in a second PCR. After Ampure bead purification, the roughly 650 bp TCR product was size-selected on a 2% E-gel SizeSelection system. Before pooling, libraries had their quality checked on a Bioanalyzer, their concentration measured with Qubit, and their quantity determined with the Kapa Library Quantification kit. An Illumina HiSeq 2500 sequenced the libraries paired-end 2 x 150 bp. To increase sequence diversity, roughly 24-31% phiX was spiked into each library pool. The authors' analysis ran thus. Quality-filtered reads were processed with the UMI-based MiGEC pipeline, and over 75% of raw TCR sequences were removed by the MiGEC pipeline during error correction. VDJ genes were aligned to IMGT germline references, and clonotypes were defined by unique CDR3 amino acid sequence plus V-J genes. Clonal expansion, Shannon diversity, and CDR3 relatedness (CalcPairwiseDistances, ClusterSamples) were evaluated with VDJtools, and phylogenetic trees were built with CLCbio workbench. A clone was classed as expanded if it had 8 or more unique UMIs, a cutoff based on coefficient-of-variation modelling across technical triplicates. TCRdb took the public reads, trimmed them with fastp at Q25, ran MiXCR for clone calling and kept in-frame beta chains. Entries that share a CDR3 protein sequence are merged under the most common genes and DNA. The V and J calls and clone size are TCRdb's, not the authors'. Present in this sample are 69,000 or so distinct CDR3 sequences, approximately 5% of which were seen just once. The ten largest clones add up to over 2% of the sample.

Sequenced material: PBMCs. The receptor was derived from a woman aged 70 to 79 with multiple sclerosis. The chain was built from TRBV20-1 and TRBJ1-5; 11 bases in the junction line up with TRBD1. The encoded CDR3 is CSATGQGDSNQPQHF. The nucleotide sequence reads TGCAGTGCTACGGGACAGGGGGACAGCAATCAGCCCCAGCATTTT.